This passage covers 14 T cell receptor beta chains from one sample sequenced in a study of T cells in Graves' hyperthyroidism and ophthalmopathy (dated by TCRdb to about 2019). The receptor library was made with multiplex PCR. Sequencing was carried out with an Illumina HiSeq 2000. The TCR beta CDR3 regions were amplified from RNA transcripts. The TCR CDR3 was subjected to a first round of RT-PCR using the HTBI primer set and the Qiagen OneStep RT-PCR kit. TCRdb took the public reads, trimmed them with fastp at Q25, ran MiXCR for clone calling and kept in-frame beta chains. Rows with one shared CDR3 protein collapse into an entry with the most common genes and DNA. The sample includes hundreds of thousands of distinct CDR3 sequences, with around 20% observed a single time. The ten biggest clones cover around 15% of the sample. The sequenced material came from blood. The receptor set was obtained from a woman aged 50 to 60 with Graves' hyperthyroidism that later progressed to Graves' ophthalmopathy.

At least ten counts were recorded for this clonotype. The chain couples TRBV13 to TRBJ1-1; no reliable D call. This CDR3 is 14 amino acids long. V gave up 8 bases and J gave up 3 bases, with 16 bases separating them. From germline, CDR1 is PRHDT and CDR2 FYEKMQ (reference sequence). The CDR3 region is CASVGGPGDTEAFF. In DNA, the CDR3 is TGTGCCAGCGTTGGAGGACCCGGGGACACTGAAGCTTTCTTT.

In regard to this clonotype: A read error may produce the germline difference seen at one junction end. The V call is TRBV27, the J call TRBJ2-3; a weak D match, TRBD2 (6 bases). Germline CDR1 is MNHEY and CDR2 is SMNVEV (reference sequence). This CDR3 has 14 residues. Here the CDR3 reads CACSLFGGSDTQYF. The CDR3 DNA is TGTGCCTGCAGCCTTTTCGGGGGATCAGATACGCAGTATTTT.

The J gene is TRBJ1-1, the V gene TRBV19, with D unresolved. In germline, CDR1 is LNHDA, CDR2 SQIVND (reference sequence). Trimming removed 6 bases from V and 3 bases from J, with 11 bases in between. The CDR3 extends over 13 amino acids. CDR3 coding DNA: TGTGCCAGTAGCGGGCCTACGGACACTGAAGCTTTCTTT. This gives the protein CASSGPTDTEAFF.

This clonotype was detected many times. V and J are TRBV7-6 and TRBJ2-1; TRBD2 matches at 13 bases. CDR3 size: 15 residues. Germline V CDR1 and CDR2: SGHVS, FNYEAQ. V was pared by 5 bases and J by 9 bases, with 7 bases of the junction left unmatched. CDR3 protein: CASSPRTSGGVEQFF. The CDR3 DNA is TGTGCCAGCAGCCCCAGGACTAGCGGGGGAGTTGAGCAGTTCTTC.

This clonotype has more than one count but fewer than ten. The genes are TRBV7-9 and TRBJ1-1, with D unresolved. The V gene lost 3 bases and the J gene lost 0 bases, with 14 bases spanning the gap. CDR3 length equals 16 residues. Germline-derived CDR1 and CDR2 are SEHNR and FQNEAQ (reference sequence). As DNA, the CDR3 is TGTGCCAGCAGCTTTAGCCGGGCCAGATTGAACACTGAAGCTTTCTTT. Residues: CASSFSRARLNTEAFF.

This clonotype has at least ten counts. This chain joins TRBV6-1 and TRBJ1-1; D remains unclear. V was clipped by 6 bases and J by 2 bases, with 13 bases between them. The V gene's germline CDR1 is MNHNS and CDR2 SASEGT. This CDR3 region has 14 residues. This CDR3 reads CASSFSALNTEAFF. DNA of the CDR3: TGTGCCAGCAGCTTCAGCGCCCTAAACACTGAAGCTTTCTTT.

This clonotype was detected a few times. The junction differs from germline at one of its ends, possibly a read error. The chain couples TRBV2 to TRBJ2-1; no reliable D call. Germline lookup yields CDR1 SNHLY and CDR2 FYNNEI. The CDR3 is 13 residues long. The CDR3 protein is CASSESPYNEQLF. In DNA, the CDR3 is TGTGCCAGCAGTGAAAGTCCATACAATGAGCAGCTCTTC.

The table lists this clonotype with many counts. The J gene is TRBJ1-5, the V gene TRBV20-1; 7 nucleotides match TRBD1. Trimming cost V 5 bases and J 1 base; bases outside gene matches: 14. Germline CDR1 reads DFQATT; CDR2 reads SNEGSKA (reference sequence). The CDR3 spans 17 residues. The CDR3 sequence is CSAAQTGNLRSNQPQHF. The CDR3 DNA reads as TGCAGTGCTGCCCAGACAGGGAACCTTAGAAGCAATCAGCCCCAGCATTTT.

The gene calls are TRBV7-8 and TRBJ2-3; D is unclear. Trimming shortened V by 5 bases and J by 5 bases, and 11 bases separated the two germline ends. Germline lookup yields CDR1 SGHVS and CDR2 FQNEAQ. This CDR3 region has 13 residues. CDR3 residues: CASSHRPIDTQYF. In DNA form, the CDR3 reads TGTGCCAGCAGCCACCGACCAATAGATACGCAGTATTTT.

This clonotype was recorded at least ten times. The rearrangement joins TRBV30 to TRBJ1-2, with 9 bases matching TRBD1. Germline V gene lookup returns CDR1 GTSNPN and CDR2 SVGIG (reference sequence). V was pared by 4 bases and J by 4 bases, with 7 bases of the junction left unmatched. The CDR3 runs 14 residues. CDR3 amino acids: CAWNSGTGTYGYTF. The CDR3 DNA follows: TGTGCCTGGAATTCCGGGACAGGGACCTATGGCTACACCTTC. Full variable domain (remainder filled in from reference TRBV30 and TRBJ1-2): SQTIHQWPATLVQPVGSPLSLECTVEGTSNPNLYWYRQAAGRGLQLLFYSVGIGQISSEVPQNLSASRPQDRQFILSSKKLLLSDSGFYLCAWNSGTGTYGYTFGSGTRLTVV.

The rearrangement joins TRBV11-2 to TRBJ1-3; D is ambiguous. There are 18 residues in the CDR3. Germline CDR1 and CDR2: SGHAT and FQNNGV. The V and J ends lost 3 bases and 0 bases respectively, with 18 bases between them. The CDR3 DNA sequence: TGTGCCAGCAGCTTTTACTTTAGTCCACGGCACTCTGGAAACACCATATATTTT. The encoded protein is CASSFYFSPRHSGNTIYF.

The chain couples TRBV15 to TRBJ2-6; no definite D call. CDR3 length: 13 residues. Trimming took 6 bases from V and 2 from J, leaving 5 bases between them. Germline V gene sequence: CDR1 LNHNV, CDR2 YYDKDF (reference sequence). The CDR3 region has the DNA TGTGCCACCAGACCAGCTGGGGCCAACGTCCTGACTTTC. It codes for CATRPAGANVLTF.

The chain employs TRBV6-1 and TRBJ1-4; D is undetermined. The germline V gene encodes CDR1 MNHNS and CDR2 SASEGT. Between the trimmed V and J ends, which lost 8 bases and 7 bases, there was a span of 14 bases. This CDR3 has 13 residues. The CDR3 DNA reads TGTGCCAGCCGTCTCCGGGTTGGTGAAAAACTGTTTTTT. The encoded protein is CASRLRVGEKLFF.

This chain uses TRBV30 with TRBJ2-5, with D perhaps TRBD1 (5 bases). This CDR3 spans 13 amino acids. Trimming removed 2 bases from V and 1 base from J, with 8 bases in between. Germline V CDR1 and CDR2: GTSNPN, SVGIG (reference sequence). CDR3: CAWSLTAQETQYF. The CDR3 region has the DNA TGTGCCTGGAGTCTGACAGCCCAAGAGACCCAGTACTTC.